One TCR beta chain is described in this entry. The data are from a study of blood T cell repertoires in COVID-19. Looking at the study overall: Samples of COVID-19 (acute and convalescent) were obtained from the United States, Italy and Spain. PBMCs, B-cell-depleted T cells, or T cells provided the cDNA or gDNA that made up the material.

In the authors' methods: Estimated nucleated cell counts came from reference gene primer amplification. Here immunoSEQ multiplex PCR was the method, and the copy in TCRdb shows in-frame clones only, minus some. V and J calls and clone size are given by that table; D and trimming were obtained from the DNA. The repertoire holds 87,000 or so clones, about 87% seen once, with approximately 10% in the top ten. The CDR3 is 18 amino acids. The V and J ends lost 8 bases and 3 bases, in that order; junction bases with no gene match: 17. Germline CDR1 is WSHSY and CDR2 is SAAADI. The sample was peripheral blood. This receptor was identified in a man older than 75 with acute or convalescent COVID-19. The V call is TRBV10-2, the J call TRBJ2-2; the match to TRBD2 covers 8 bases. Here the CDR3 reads CASGIPGGGLGYTGELFF. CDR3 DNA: TGCGCCAGCGGAATTCCCGGAGGGGGACTAGGTTACACCGGGGAGCTGTTTTTT.